This is a list of T cell receptor beta chains from one sample in a study of T cell responses to AZD1222 COVID-19 vaccine. The method was immunoSEQ multiplex PCR; TCRdb's version includes in-frame clones alone and lacks a portion of them. The sample carries roughly 100,000 clones, approximately 88% recorded once. The material sequenced was peripheral blood, taken on day 0 of AZD1222 vaccination. These receptors all stem from an adult in good health. Each CDR3 is given with its conserved first and last residue. A D gene is named only where the DNA matches it firmly.

v_call | d_call | cdr3_aa
TRBV10-3 | NA | CAIREDPQHGYTF
TRBV15 | NA | CATSRGLGQPQHF
TRBV6-2/TRBV6-3 | NA | CASSQGYYGYTF
TRBV2 | NA | CASSDNGAVHSYNEQFF
TRBV10-1 | NA | CASSSGTPGGTQYF
TRBV9 | TRBD1 | CASSAQTGLSYNSPLHF
TRBV27 | TRBD1 | CASSLTTGGNQPQHF
TRBV9 | TRBD2 | CASSVGSGRLDTQYF
TRBV20-1 | TRBD1 | CSLRDSYGYTF
TRBV28 | NA | CASSLLGGRIQETQYF
TRBV5-1 | TRBD1 | CASSLGGQREKLFF
TRBV3-1/TRBV3-2 | NA | CASSQVVRNTIYF
TRBV28 | NA | CASTATAPDTQYF
TRBV3-1/TRBV3-2 | NA | CASSPVFTALNPVF
TRBV7-3 | NA | CASSLNSGPTADTQYF